This T cell receptor beta chain was captured by sequencing in a study of blood T cells in healthy people across ages. Trimming cost V 7 bases and J 6 bases; bases outside gene matches: 8. Germline V CDR1 and CDR2: MNHNY, SVGAGI (reference sequence). The CDR3 covers 13 residues. The individuals who served as donors were healthy Caucasians living in Russia, aged about 6 to 100. Primed by a sample-barcoded 5' primer and a J-beta primer mix, a second PCR proceeded for about 7 to 11 cycles. TCRdb passed the 5' RACE reads through MiXCR, listing each CDR3 protein once. In the table there are around 650,000 distinct CDR3 sequences, roughly 32% of which are singletons.

This clonotype was sampled from a woman of 80 years or more in good health. The V call is TRBV6-6, the J call TRBJ1-2, with TRBD1 identical over 7 bases. The sample consisted of blood. The CDR3 DNA is TGTGCCAGCAAGGGGACAGCGACTGATGGCTACACCTTC. Translating gives CASKGTATDGYTF.